This T cell receptor (beta chain) was found in a study of T cell responses to AZD1222 COVID-19 vaccine. Findings and caveats of the study: Researchers took repertoire samples only after the peak T cell response had come. Along spike, vaccine-associated CD4 TCRs were found throughout, with dominance at 160-218 and 743-854. Recipients of two AZD1222 doses showed rising Spike-specific TCR breadth and depth.

Here immunoSEQ multiplex PCR was the method, and the copy in TCRdb shows in-frame clones only, minus some. The repertoire holds just under 35,000 clones, with approximately 86% as singletons. Concerning this clone: Antigen: not known.

This CDR3 spans 12 amino acids. Germline CDR1 SEHNR, CDR2 FQNEAQ (reference sequence). Source: peripheral blood, taken on day 0 of AZD1222 vaccination. The rearrangement links TRBV7-9 to TRBJ1-1; 7 positions match TRBD1. This receptor was obtained from an adult in good health. CDR3 amino acids: CATTGPNTEAFF. In DNA form, the CDR3 reads TGTGCTACGACAGGGCCGAACACTGAAGCTTTCTTT.